Reported below is one T cell receptor beta chain. As yet, its antigen is unknown. Noted treatment: about 20 received Ad26.COV2.S at low or high dose, single or two shots; 5 received placebo; per-sample allocation not given. Following the first vaccine or placebo injection, samples were taken on day 63. It was Wuhan-strain SARS-CoV-2 spike that the Ad26 vaccine vector expressed. Libraries were prepared by immunoSEQ multiplex PCR; TCRdb keeps only in-frame clonotypes and omits some of them. The sample consists of about 680,000 clones, more than 80% of them appearing once. This entry belongs to a study of Ad26.COV2.S vaccination and SARS-CoV-2 variants. Whole-study results and caveats: The study found higher spike-specific TCR breadth in vaccine than placebo recipients.

This CDR3 contains 16 residues. Germline CDR1 reads SGHTA; CDR2 reads FQGNSA. The V and J ends lost 4 bases and 4 bases, in that order; junction bases with no gene match: 9. The chain has TRBV7-2 and TRBJ1-1, with 10 bases fitting TRBD1. Here the sequenced sample was peripheral blood, taken in a trial of Ad26.COV2.S vaccine versus placebo. The sequence came from a person aged 18-65 years who received the Ad26.COV2.S COVID-19 vaccine or a placebo. The DNA for the CDR3 is TGTGCCAGCAGCTCCCTCGACAGGGGGCATAGCACTGAAGCTTTCTTT. It specifies CASSSLDRGHSTEAFF.